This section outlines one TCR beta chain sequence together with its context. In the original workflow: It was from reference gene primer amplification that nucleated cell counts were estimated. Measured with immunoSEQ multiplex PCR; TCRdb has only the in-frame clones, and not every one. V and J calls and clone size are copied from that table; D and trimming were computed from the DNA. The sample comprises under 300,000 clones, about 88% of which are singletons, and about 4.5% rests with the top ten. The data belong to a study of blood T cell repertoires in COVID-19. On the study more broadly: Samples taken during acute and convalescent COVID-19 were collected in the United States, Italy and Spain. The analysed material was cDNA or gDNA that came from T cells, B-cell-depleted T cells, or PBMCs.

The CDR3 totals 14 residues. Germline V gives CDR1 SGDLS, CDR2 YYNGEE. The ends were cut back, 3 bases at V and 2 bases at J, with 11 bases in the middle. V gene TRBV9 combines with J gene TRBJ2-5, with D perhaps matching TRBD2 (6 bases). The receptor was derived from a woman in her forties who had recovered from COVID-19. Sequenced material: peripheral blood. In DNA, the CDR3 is TGTGCCAGCAGCGCCGGGACTTATCAAGAGACCCAGTACTTC. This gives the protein CASSAGTYQETQYF.